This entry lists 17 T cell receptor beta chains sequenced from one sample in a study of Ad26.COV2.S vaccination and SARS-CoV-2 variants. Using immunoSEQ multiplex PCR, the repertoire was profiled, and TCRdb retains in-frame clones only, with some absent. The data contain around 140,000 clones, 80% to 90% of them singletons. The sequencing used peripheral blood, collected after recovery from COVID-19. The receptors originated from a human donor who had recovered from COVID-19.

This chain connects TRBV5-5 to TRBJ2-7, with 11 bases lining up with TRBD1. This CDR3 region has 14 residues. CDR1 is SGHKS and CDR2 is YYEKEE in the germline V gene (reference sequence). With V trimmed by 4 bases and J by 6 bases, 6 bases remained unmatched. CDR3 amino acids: CASSQTGTGGEQYF. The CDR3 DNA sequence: TGTGCCAGCAGCCAGACCGGGACAGGGGGCGAGCAGTACTTC.

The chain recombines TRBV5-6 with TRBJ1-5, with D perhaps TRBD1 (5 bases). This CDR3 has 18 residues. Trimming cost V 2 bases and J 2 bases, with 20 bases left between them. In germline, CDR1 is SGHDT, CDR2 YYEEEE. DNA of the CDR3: TGTGCCAGCAGCTTCTTAGAATTGTGGAGGGGAGGCAATCAGCCCCAGCATTTT. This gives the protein CASSFLELWRGGNQPQHF.

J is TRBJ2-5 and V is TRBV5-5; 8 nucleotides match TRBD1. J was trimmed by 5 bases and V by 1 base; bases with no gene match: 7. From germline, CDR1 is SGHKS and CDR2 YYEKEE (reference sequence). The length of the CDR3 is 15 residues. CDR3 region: CASSLNRGLEETQYF. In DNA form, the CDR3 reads TGTGCCAGCAGCTTGAACAGGGGGTTGGAGGAGACCCAGTACTTC.

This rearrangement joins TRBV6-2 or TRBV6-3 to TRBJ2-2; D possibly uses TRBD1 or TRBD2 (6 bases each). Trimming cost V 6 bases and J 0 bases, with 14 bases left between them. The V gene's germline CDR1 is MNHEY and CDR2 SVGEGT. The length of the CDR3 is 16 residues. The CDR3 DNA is TGTGCCAGCAGCCCTACGGGGGCGGCGAACACCGGGGAGCTGTTTTTT. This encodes CASSPTGAANTGELFF.

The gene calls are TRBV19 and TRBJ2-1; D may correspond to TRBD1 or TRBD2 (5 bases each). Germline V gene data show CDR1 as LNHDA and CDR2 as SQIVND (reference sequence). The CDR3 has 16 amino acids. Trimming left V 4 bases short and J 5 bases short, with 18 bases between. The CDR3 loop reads CASSKRGTPPNNEQFF. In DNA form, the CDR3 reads TGTGCCAGTAGTAAGAGGGGCACTCCCCCCAACAATGAGCAGTTCTTC.

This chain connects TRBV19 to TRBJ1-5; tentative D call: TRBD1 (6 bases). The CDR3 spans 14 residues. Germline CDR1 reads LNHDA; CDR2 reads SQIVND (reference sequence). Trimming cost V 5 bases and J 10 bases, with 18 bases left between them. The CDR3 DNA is TGTGCCAGTAGTTGGGGGGGGCCTGATAGCCCCCAGCATTTT. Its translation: CASSWGGPDSPQHF.

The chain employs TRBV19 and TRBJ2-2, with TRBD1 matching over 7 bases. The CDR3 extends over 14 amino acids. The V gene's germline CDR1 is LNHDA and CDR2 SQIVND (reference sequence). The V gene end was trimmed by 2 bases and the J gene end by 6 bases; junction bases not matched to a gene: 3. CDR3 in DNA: TGTGCCAGTAGTATAACAGGGGTGGCCGGGGAGCTGTTTTTT. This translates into CASSITGVAGELFF. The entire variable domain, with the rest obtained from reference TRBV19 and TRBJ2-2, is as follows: DGGITQSPKYLFRKEGQNVTLSCEQNLNHDAMYWYRQDPGQGLRLIYYSQIVNDFQKGDIAEGYSVSREKKESFPLTVTSAQKNPTAFYLCASSITGVAGELFFGEGSRLTVL.

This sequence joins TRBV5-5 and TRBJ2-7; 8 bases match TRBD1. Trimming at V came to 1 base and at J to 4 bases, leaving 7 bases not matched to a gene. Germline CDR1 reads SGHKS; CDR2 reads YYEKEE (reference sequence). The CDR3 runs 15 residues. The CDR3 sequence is CASSLMGQDKYEQYF. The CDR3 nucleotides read TGTGCCAGCAGCTTGATGGGACAGGATAAATACGAGCAGTACTTC.

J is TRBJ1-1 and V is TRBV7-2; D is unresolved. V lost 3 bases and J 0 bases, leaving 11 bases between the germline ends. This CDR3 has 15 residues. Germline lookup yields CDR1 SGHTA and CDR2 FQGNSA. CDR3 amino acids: CASSLAGEVNTEAFF. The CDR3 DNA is TGTGCCAGCAGCTTGGCCGGGGAGGTGAACACTGAAGCTTTCTTT.

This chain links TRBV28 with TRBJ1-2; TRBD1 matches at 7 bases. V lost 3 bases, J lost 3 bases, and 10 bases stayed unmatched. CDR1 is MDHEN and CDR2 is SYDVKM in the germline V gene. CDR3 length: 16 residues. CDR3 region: CASSLHGQEDYYGYTF. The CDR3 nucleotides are TGTGCCAGCAGTTTGCATGGACAGGAGGATTACTATGGCTACACCTTC.

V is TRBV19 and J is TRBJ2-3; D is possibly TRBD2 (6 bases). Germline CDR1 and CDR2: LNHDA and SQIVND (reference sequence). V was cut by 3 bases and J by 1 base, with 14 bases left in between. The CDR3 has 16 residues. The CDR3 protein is CASSMGGGAGTDTQYF. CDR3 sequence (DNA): TGTGCCAGTAGTATGGGGGGTGGGGCCGGCACAGATACGCAGTATTTT.

CDR3 residues: CASSPGQGGFQQYF. The DNA of the CDR3 is TGTGCCAGTAGTCCTGGACAGGGGGGCTTCCAGCAGTACTTC. The chain has TRBV19 and TRBJ2-7; 10 nucleotides line up with TRBD1. The germline V gene encodes CDR1 LNHDA and CDR2 SQIVND (reference sequence). The ends lost 5 bases at V and 8 bases at J; junction bases unmatched: 9. The CDR3 spans 14 residues.

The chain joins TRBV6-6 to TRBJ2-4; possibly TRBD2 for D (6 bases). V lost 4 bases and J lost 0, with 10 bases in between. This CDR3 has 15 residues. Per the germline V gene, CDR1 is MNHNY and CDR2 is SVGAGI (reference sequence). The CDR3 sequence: CASSWRALAKNIQYF. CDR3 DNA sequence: TGTGCCAGCAGTTGGAGGGCGCTAGCCAAAAACATTCAGTACTTC.

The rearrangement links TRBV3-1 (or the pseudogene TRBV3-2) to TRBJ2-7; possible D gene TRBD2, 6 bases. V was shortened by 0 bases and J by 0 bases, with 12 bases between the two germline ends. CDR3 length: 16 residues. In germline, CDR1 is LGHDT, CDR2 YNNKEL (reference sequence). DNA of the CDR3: TGTGCCAGCAGCCAAGATAGCCCAGCGGGCTCCTACGAGCAGTACTTC. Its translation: CASSQDSPAGSYEQYF.

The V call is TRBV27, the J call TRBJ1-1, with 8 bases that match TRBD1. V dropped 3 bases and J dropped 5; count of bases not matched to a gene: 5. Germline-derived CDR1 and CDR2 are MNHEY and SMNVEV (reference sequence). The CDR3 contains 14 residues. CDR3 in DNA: TGTGCCAGCAGTTTCCAGGGGGCGTCGACTGAAGCTTTCTTT. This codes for CASSFQGASTEAFF.

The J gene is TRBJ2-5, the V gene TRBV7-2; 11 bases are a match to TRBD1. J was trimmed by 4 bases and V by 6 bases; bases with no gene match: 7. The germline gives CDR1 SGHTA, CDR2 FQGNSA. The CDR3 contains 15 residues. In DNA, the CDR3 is TGTGCCAGCAGATACGGGACAGGGGGAGGAGAGACCCAGTACTTC. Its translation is CASRYGTGGGETQYF. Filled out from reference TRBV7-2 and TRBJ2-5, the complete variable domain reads GAGVSQSPSNKVTEKGKDVELRCDPISGHTALYWYRQSLGQGLEFLIYFQGNSAPDKSGLPSDRFSAERTGGSVSTLTIQRTQQEDSAVYLCASRYGTGGGETQYFGPGTRLLVL.

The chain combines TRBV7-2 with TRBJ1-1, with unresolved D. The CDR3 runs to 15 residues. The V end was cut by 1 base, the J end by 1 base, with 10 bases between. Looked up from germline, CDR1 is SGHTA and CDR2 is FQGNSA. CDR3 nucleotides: TGTGCCAGCAGCTTAGTGGGGTTGGGGAACACTGAAGCTTTCTTT. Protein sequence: CASSLVGLGNTEAFF.